The T cell receptor beta chain under discussion was sequenced for a study of blood T cell repertoires in COVID-19. Study overall: Italy, Spain and the United States were the sources of the convalescent and acute COVID-19 samples. Nucleic acid was either cDNA or gDNA, and it came from T cells, B-cell-depleted T cells, or PBMCs.

Authors' methods: Nucleated cell counts were estimated from reference gene primer amplification. This table comes from immunoSEQ multiplex PCR, and its TCRdb copy is limited to in-frame clones, with some not included. V, J and clone size derive from that table, while D and trimming were established from the DNA sequence. Among 200,000 to 300,000 clones, 85% were seen once, and the ten largest hold 6% to 7%. Germline V CDR1 and CDR2: SGHRS, YFSETQ. Trimming cost V 1 base and J 1 base; bases outside gene matches: 5. This CDR3 is 16 amino acids long. Sequencing was performed on peripheral blood. The chain uses TRBV5-1 and TRBJ2-5; 9 positions agree with TRBD2. The source of this sequence is a woman in her sixties with active or convalescent COVID-19. In DNA, the CDR3 is TGCGCCAGCAGCTTGTTCCCTAGCGGGGCCCAAGAGACCCAGTACTTC. Translated: CASSLFPSGAQETQYF.